The clone carrying this T cell receptor (beta chain) was recorded only once. Its antigen remains unidentified. The CDR3 has 16 residues. With V trimmed by 3 bases and J by 3 bases, 5 bases remained unmatched. The V gene's germline CDR1 is LNHNV and CDR2 YYDKDF (reference sequence). This record belongs to a study of PD-1 blockade in classical Hodgkin lymphoma. General study results and limits: Compared with healthy donors, newly diagnosed patients reportedly showed lower baseline TCR diversity. Differences between repertoires have undefined causes, possibly disease activity or prior therapy.

Profiled with immunoSEQ multiplex PCR; TCRdb holds only in-frame clones, not every one. The profile shows approximately 26,000 clones, 91% of them singletons. Stated time point: newly diagnosed, previously untreated cHL patient sample. Purified CD4+ T cells were obtained from thawed PBMCs through magnetic negative selection. Newly diagnosed, untreated classical Hodgkin lymphoma PBMCs provided comparison. Sequenced material: CD4+ T cells from blood. This receptor was obtained from a human donor with classical Hodgkin lymphoma. V is TRBV15 and J is TRBJ2-1, with 10 bases identical to TRBD2. The CDR3 region has the DNA TGTGCCACCAGCAGGAGGACTAGCGGATTCTACAATGAGCAGTTCTTC. It specifies CATSRRTSGFYNEQFF.